Listed here is a single T cell receptor (beta chain). These data originate in a study of technical replicates of blood from a handful of donors. Assay used: immunoSEQ multiplex PCR; TCRdb lists only in-frame clones, some missing. The sample carries about 83,000 clones, about 92% recorded once. The CDR3 has 14 residues. The sequenced sample was T cells isolated from PBMCs. This chain links TRBV21-1 with TRBJ2-7; the DNA was not used to check the table's D call, TRBD1. TRBV21-1 corresponds to a pseudogene. The TCR sequence derives from a human donor in good health. This CDR3 is CASSIHHRGYEQYF. The DNA for the CDR3 is TGTGCCAGCAGCATCCACCACAGGGGCTACGAGCAGTACTTC.